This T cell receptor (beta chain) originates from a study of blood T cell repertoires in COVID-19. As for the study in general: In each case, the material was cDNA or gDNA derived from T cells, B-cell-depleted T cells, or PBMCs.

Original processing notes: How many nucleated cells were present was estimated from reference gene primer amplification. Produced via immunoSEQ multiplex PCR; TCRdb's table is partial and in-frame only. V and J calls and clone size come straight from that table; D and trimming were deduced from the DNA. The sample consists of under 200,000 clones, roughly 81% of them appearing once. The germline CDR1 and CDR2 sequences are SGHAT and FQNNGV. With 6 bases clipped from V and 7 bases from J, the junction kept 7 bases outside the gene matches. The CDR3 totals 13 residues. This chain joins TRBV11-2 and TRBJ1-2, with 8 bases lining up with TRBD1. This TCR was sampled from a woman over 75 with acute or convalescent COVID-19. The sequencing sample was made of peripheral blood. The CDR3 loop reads CASSLDRDIGYTF. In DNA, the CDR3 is TGTGCCAGCAGTCTGGACAGGGATATTGGCTACACCTTC.